This T cell receptor beta chain was identified during a study of cytomegalovirus exposure and HLA in healthy donors. General observations from the study: In a later analysis, HLA-C alleles had the fewest associated TCRs, DRB1 alleles the most. Indistinguishable V segments such as TRBV6-2 and TRBV6-3 were excluded. Sequencing had likely introduced a cluster of highly shared sequence variants as an artifact.

Primers for the PCR totalled 60 Vbeta and 13 Jbeta. The data were produced by immunoSEQ multiplex PCR, yet TCRdb's version contains in-frame clones alone and is incomplete. There are about 180,000 clones in the sample; about 86% occur only once, and about 2.2% lies in the top ten. Details on this clone: Its specificity is not known.

CDR1 and CDR2 (germline): MNHEY, SMNVEV (reference sequence). The V segment lost 5 bases and the J segment 7 bases; nucleotides outside the gene matches: 7. This CDR3 is built from 14 residues. The rearrangement joins TRBV27 to TRBJ2-2, with TRBD2 matching over 7 bases. The material sequenced was PBMCs. The sequence was obtained from a woman aged 25-40 years in good health and CMV-seronegative. CDR3 sequence: CASSIAGDIGELFF. Written as DNA, the CDR3 is TGTGCCAGCAGTATCGCGGGGGATATCGGGGAGCTGTTTTTT.